This TCR beta chain was captured in a study of blood T cells in healthy people across ages. General study results and limits: Any conclusive comparison of naive versus antigen-experienced cells was prevented by using unsorted PBMCs. Across the age range, TCR beta diversity per million T cells fell in a roughly linear way. Lack of knowledge of donor CMV status possibly confounded expanded clonotype changes. As naive T cell percentage varied, TCR beta diversity correlated strongly with it.

The V gene's germline CDR1 is SGHRS and CDR2 YFSETQ. The CDR3 sequence is 12 residues long. The second PCR ran roughly 6 to 11 cycles with a sample-barcoded 5' primer and J-beta primers. Via MiXCR, TCRdb re-called the 5' RACE reads, giving one row per CDR3 protein. The sample holds about 1,400,000 distinct CDR3 sequences, approximately 42% seen once. This clonotype was recorded only once. Its target is not known. One junction end does not reproduce the germline sequence, and a read error may be involved. The specimen sequenced was blood. The genes are TRBV5-1 and TRBJ2-1; no firm D call. The sequence was collected from a woman under 30 in good health. CDR3 amino acids: CASILEQNEQFF. CDR3 DNA sequence: TGCGCCAGCATCTTGGAACAAAATGAGCAGTTCTTC.